These T cell receptor beta chains were read from a single sample in a study of cytomegalovirus exposure and HLA in healthy donors. The assay was immunoSEQ multiplex PCR, and TCRdb's table has in-frame clones only and misses some. The repertoire holds around 89,000 clones, with roughly 80% as singletons. The sequenced sample consisted of PBMCs. The receptor source for this set is a girl aged 2 to 10 in good health and CMV-seropositive. Each CDR3 is given with its conserved first and last residue. The order of the fields is V gene, D gene, J gene, clone size, CDR3 protein, CDR3 DNA. D genes are given only for firm matches. A row's size may be missing; if present it is once, few, many or a size class.

>TRBV4-1|TRBD2|TRBJ2-7|-
CASSQREGLDYEQYF
TGCGCCAGCAGCCAGCGCGAGGGACTAGACTACGAGCAGTACTTC
>TRBV6-6|-|TRBJ1-5|-
CASSYRGEWGNQPQHF
TGTGCCAGCAGTTACCGGGGGGAGTGGGGCAATCAGCCCCAGCATTTT
>TRBV27|-|TRBJ1-1|-
CASSTVGTEAFF
TGTGCCAGCAGTACTGTTGGCACTGAAGCTTTCTTT
>TRBV5-1|TRBD1|TRBJ2-7|-
CASKPGQGVYEQYF
TGCGCCAGCAAACCAGGACAGGGCGTCTACGAGCAGTACTTC
>TRBV7-9|TRBD2|TRBJ2-5|-
CASNFGLEETQYF
TGTGCCAGCAATTTTGGACTAGAAGAGACCCAGTACTTC
>TRBV30|-|TRBJ1-3|-
CACPAISGNTIYF
TGTGCCTGTCCTGCTATCTCTGGAAACACCATATATTTT
>TRBV6-4|-|TRBJ2-3|-
CASSAVPSTDTQYF
TGTGCCAGCAGTGCGGTCCCTTCCACAGATACGCAGTATTTT
>TRBV9|TRBD2|TRBJ2-1|-
CASSVDLGTSRDNEQFF
TGTGCCAGCAGCGTAGACTTGGGGACTAGCAGAGACAATGAGCAGTTCTTC
>TRBV6-6|-|TRBJ1-1|-
CASSYSHSGDTEAFF
TGTGCCAGCAGTTACTCGCACAGCGGTGACACTGAAGCTTTCTTT
>TRBV6-4|TRBD1|TRBJ1-2|-
CASRQGLLDGYTF
TGTGCCAGCCGACAGGGATTGTTGGATGGCTACACCTTC
>TRBV6-1|TRBD1|TRBJ2-3|-
CASSERTGYTDTQYF
TGTGCCAGCAGCGAAAGGACAGGGTACACAGATACGCAGTATTTT
>TRBV18|-|TRBJ1-1|few
CASSPLSVNTEAFF
TGTGCCAGCTCACCACTTTCGGTGAACACTGAAGCTTTCTTT
>TRBV7-6|-|TRBJ2-5|-
CASSLRQHKAQYF
TGTGCCAGCAGCTTACGACAGCATAAGGCCCAGTACTTC
>TRBV27|-|TRBJ1-1|-
CASGTPNTEAFF
TGTGCCAGCGGGACACCGAACACTGAAGCTTTCTTT
>TRBV15|-|TRBJ2-1|-
CATSRVSLAVYNEQFF
TGTGCCACCAGCAGAGTCAGCCTAGCCGTATACAATGAGCAGTTCTTC
>TRBV7-3|TRBD2|TRBJ2-7|-
CASSLRAGTSTYEQYF
TGTGCCAGCAGCTTACGAGCCGGGACTAGTACTTACGAGCAGTACTTC
>TRBV5-6|-|TRBJ2-7|few
CASSLRGTLYEQYF
TGTGCCAGCAGCTTGCGTGGGACACTCTACGAGCAGTACTTC
>TRBV27|-|TRBJ2-5|-
CATKPSVQETQYF
TGTGCCACCAAGCCCAGCGTACAAGAGACCCAGTACTTC
>TRBV7-2|TRBD1|TRBJ1-5|-
CASSQGGGGQPQHF
TGTGCCAGCAGTCAAGGGGGCGGCGGTCAGCCCCAGCATTTT
>TRBV9|-|TRBJ2-1|-
CASSDGTQFNEQFF
TGTGCCAGCAGCGACGGGACTCAGTTCAATGAGCAGTTCTTC
>TRBV19|-|TRBJ1-5|-
CASSIVWRGPRPRNQPQHF
TGTGCCAGTAGTATAGTTTGGAGGGGCCCTCGACCTCGCAATCAGCCCCAGCATTTT
>TRBV6-5|-|TRBJ2-3|-
CASSPGTAPTDTQYF
TGTGCCAGCAGTCCCGGGACTGCCCCCACAGATACGCAGTATTTT
>TRBV4-2|-|TRBJ1-5|-
CASSPTVLRGRDIWGNQPQHF
TGTGCCAGCAGCCCGACGGTCCTGCGGGGCCGCGACATCTGGGGCAATCAGCCCCAGCATTTT
>TRBV11-3|TRBD2|TRBJ2-2|-
CASSLGTSSLGGELFF
TGTGCCAGCAGCTTAGGGACTAGCTCCTTGGGCGGGGAGCTGTTTTTT
>TRBV5-1|TRBD2|TRBJ2-1|-
CASSLDASGNYNEQFF
TGCGCCAGCAGCTTGGATGCTAGCGGGAACTACAATGAGCAGTTCTTC
>TRBV27|TRBD2|TRBJ2-1|-
CASSLAGGHNEQFF
TGTGCCAGCAGCCTAGCGGGAGGGCACAATGAGCAGTTCTTC
>TRBV7-9|-|TRBJ2-1|-
CASSLVPGSFSYNEQFF
TGTGCCAGCAGCTTAGTACCGGGTAGCTTCTCCTACAATGAGCAGTTCTTC
>TRBV5-4|TRBD2|TRBJ2-7|-
CASSWGASGGLNYEQYF
TGTGCCAGCAGCTGGGGGGCTAGCGGGGGCCTCAACTACGAGCAGTACTTC
>TRBV28|-|TRBJ1-1|-
CASSSYELGGPKTMNTEAFF
TGTGCCAGCAGTTCGTACGAATTAGGGGGTCCCAAGACCATGAACACTGAAGCTTTCTTT
>TRBV6-6|TRBD2|TRBJ2-1|-
CASSLSRLAGGYEQFF
TGTGCCAGCAGTCTTTCTAGACTAGCGGGAGGGTATGAGCAGTTCTTC
>TRBV4-1|TRBD1|TRBJ1-1|-
CASSLLRQGPNTEAFF
TGCGCCAGCAGCCTCCTCCGACAGGGACCTAACACTGAAGCTTTCTTT
>TRBV28|TRBD1|TRBJ1-5|-
CASRQYTTGTQPQHF
TGTGCCAGCAGACAATACACGACAGGGACTCAGCCCCAGCATTTT
>TRBV4-2|-|TRBJ1-5|-
CASSQAVQNNQPQHF
TGTGCCAGCAGCCAAGCGGTACAGAACAATCAGCCCCAGCATTTT
>TRBV5-8|-|TRBJ1-4|-
CASSLGREKLFF
TGTGCCAGCAGCTTGGGGAGGGAAAAACTGTTTTTT
>TRBV6-4|-|TRBJ1-5|-
CASSDSNSVGQYGQPQHF
TGTGCCAGCAGTGACTCCAACTCTGTCGGACAGTACGGCCAGCCCCAGCATTTT
>TRBV7-3|-|TRBJ2-7|-
CASSPAASSYEQYF
TGTGCCAGCAGCCCCGCAGCGAGCTCCTACGAGCAGTACTTC
>TRBV28|TRBD1|TRBJ1-2|-
CASSPTGAGYTF
TGTGCCAGCAGTCCCACAGGGGCCGGCTACACCTTC
>TRBV18|-|TRBJ2-7|-
CASSPLVEAHPYEQYF
TGTGCCAGCTCCCCCCTAGTTGAGGCGCACCCCTACGAGCAGTACTTC
>TRBV7-2|-|TRBJ2-1|-
CASSLGLYNEQFF
TGTGCCAGCAGCCTCGGACTCTACAATGAGCAGTTCTTC
>TRBV6-5|TRBD2|TRBJ2-2|-
CASSFLSGANTGELFF
TGTGCCAGCAGTTTTCTTAGCGGGGCGAACACCGGGGAGCTGTTTTTT
>TRBV2|-|TRBJ2-2|-
CASSEGLTNTGELFF
TGTGCCAGCAGTGAAGGACTAACAAACACCGGGGAGCTGTTTTTT
>TRBV6-1|-|TRBJ1-5|-
CASRQYQPQHF
TGTGCCAGCAGGCAGTATCAGCCCCAGCATTTT
>TRBV5-6|TRBD1|TRBJ1-5|-
CASSLTGASNQPQHF
TGTGCCAGCAGCTTGACAGGGGCTAGCAATCAGCCCCAGCATTTT
>TRBV19|-|TRBJ1-1|-
CASSMSRGQSEAFF
TGTGCCAGTAGTATGAGCCGCGGGCAATCTGAAGCTTTCTTT
>TRBV4-1|TRBD1|TRBJ2-7|-
CASSQTVPGQVYEQYF
TGCGCCAGCAGCCAAACCGTCCCGGGACAGGTTTACGAGCAGTACTTC
>TRBV6-1|-|TRBJ2-3|-
CASSEESDTQYF
TGTGCCAGCAGTGAAGAATCTGATACGCAGTATTTT
>TRBV19|-|TRBJ1-5|few
CASSIQGINQPQHF
TGTGCCAGTAGTATACAGGGGATCAATCAGCCCCAGCATTTT
>TRBV6-5|-|TRBJ1-4|-
CASSFDSLGKLFF
TGTGCCAGCAGTTTTGATAGCTTAGGAAAACTGTTTTTT
>TRBV7-6|TRBD1|TRBJ2-5|-
CASSLFRLGQGEVETQYF
TGTGCCAGCAGCTTATTCCGTCTAGGCCAGGGGGAAGTAGAGACCCAGTACTTC
>TRBV2|-|TRBJ1-4|-
CASSDLGQVEKLFF
TGTGCCAGCAGTGATCTGGGGCAGGTTGAAAAACTGTTTTTT
>TRBV27|TRBD2|TRBJ2-7|-
CASSPGTRAYEQYF
TGTGCCAGCAGTCCCGGGACTAGAGCCTACGAGCAGTACTTC
>TRBV25-1|TRBD2|TRBJ2-1|few
CASSEGGETYNEQFF
TGTGCCAGCAGTGAGGGAGGGGAAACCTACAATGAGCAGTTCTTC
>TRBV19|TRBD2|TRBJ2-7|-
CASSERLASLYEQYF
TGTGCCAGTAGTGAAAGACTAGCCTCCCTTTACGAGCAGTACTTC
>TRBV30|TRBD1|TRBJ1-5|-
CAWSLGRGSQPQHF
TGTGCCTGGAGTTTGGGCAGGGGGTCTCAGCCCCAGCATTTT
>TRBV30|-|TRBJ1-5|-
CAWSLRGGYQPQHF
TGTGCCTGGAGTTTACGCGGGGGCTATCAGCCCCAGCATTTT
>TRBV19|TRBD1|TRBJ2-7|-
CASSSSRTGGYEQYF
TGTGCCAGTAGCTCTTCCCGGACAGGGGGCTACGAGCAGTACTTC
>TRBV6-6|TRBD1|TRBJ1-1|-
CASSSGQGNTEAFF
TGTGCCAGCAGTTCCGGACAGGGAAATACTGAAGCTTTCTTT
>TRBV11-2|TRBD1|TRBJ1-2|once
CASSFTGVGGYTF
TGTGCCAGCAGTTTCACAGGGGTGGGTGGCTACACCTTC
>TRBV10-1|TRBD2|TRBJ2-3|-
CASSELGGDTQYF
TGCGCCAGCAGTGAGTTGGGGGGGGATACGCAGTATTTT